This T cell receptor (beta chain) stems from a study of T cells after yellow fever vaccination. V trimming: 6 bases; J trimming: 4 bases; junction bases outside the gene matches: 11. The CDR3 has 14 amino acids. CDR1 is DFQATT and CDR2 is SNEGSKA in the germline V gene (reference sequence). Findings and limits, study-wide: Researchers cautioned that FACS-sorted repertoires could harbor abundant clonotypes contaminating from the bulk population. Once the booster was given, most primary-vaccination clones reappeared, at 95% to 98% for CD4 and roughly 90% for CD8.

5'RACE template switching produced TCR cDNA carrying a universal primer site and UMIs. Via MiXCR, TCRdb re-called the 5' RACE reads, giving one row per CDR3 protein. Among 300,000 or so distinct CDR3 sequences, 10% to 15% were seen once, and the ten largest hold around 0.49%. With regard to this clonotype: The antigen is undetermined.

The sequencing used CD4+ T cells sorted from PBMCs, collected 45 days after the yellow fever booster vaccination. The chain employs TRBV20-1 and TRBJ1-1; 7 bases line up with TRBD1. This clonotype was sampled from a man younger than 40 who received the YFV17D yellow fever vaccine. The CDR3 nucleotides read TGCAGTGCCCGATCCGGGACAGTCACCACTGAAGCTTTCTTT. Amino acid sequence: CSARSGTVTTEAFF.